The 9 T cell receptor beta chains below all came from one sample that was sequenced in a study of Ad26.COV2.S vaccination and SARS-CoV-2 variants. This table comes from immunoSEQ multiplex PCR, and its TCRdb copy is limited to in-frame clones, with some not included. The profile covers around 500,000 clones, with about 89% appearing a single time and about 1.5% taken by the ten largest. Treatment: some 19 received Ad26.COV2.S at low or high dose, single or two shots; 5 received placebo; per-sample allocation not given. Each sample was drawn 63 days after the first injection (of vaccine or placebo). The material was peripheral blood, obtained in a trial of Ad26.COV2.S vaccine versus placebo. The receptors derive from a person between 18 and 59 years old who received the Ad26.COV2.S COVID-19 vaccine or a placebo.

In DNA, the CDR3 is TGTGCCAGCAGTTTCGGGGGAGGGGGAGATACGCAGTATTTT. It yields the protein CASSFGGGGDTQYF. The chain uses TRBV27 and TRBJ2-3, with D perhaps matching TRBD2 (7 bases). Germline V gene lookup returns CDR1 MNHEY and CDR2 SMNVEV (reference sequence). This CDR3 has 14 amino acids. V was trimmed by 3 bases and J by 5 bases, leaving 12 bases between them.

The chain has TRBV28 and TRBJ1-6; 8 bases are shared with TRBD1. The CDR3 consists of 17 residues. V shed 7 bases, J shed 7 bases, and the junction held 15 bases outside the gene matches. Per germline, CDR1 MDHEN and CDR2 SYDVKM. The CDR3 DNA follows: TGTGCCAGCAATACGGGACAGGTGATGTGGTTGAATTCACCCCTCCACTTT. Protein: CASNTGQVMWLNSPLHF.

The gene calls are TRBV5-8 and TRBJ2-7; the D gene is possibly TRBD1 (6 bases). Germline V CDR1 and CDR2: SGHTS, YDEGEE. This CDR3 comprises 14 residues. V was trimmed by 6 bases and J by 0 bases, leaving 13 bases between them. The CDR3 protein is CASTLIGGSYEQYF. CDR3 in DNA: TGTGCCAGCACCCTGATAGGGGGCTCCTACGAGCAGTACTTC.

The chain combines TRBV29-1 with TRBJ1-1, with a weak D call TRBD1 (6 bases). Germline V gene lookup returns CDR1 SQVTM and CDR2 ANQGSEA. The ends were cut back, 3 bases at V and 6 bases at J, with 14 bases in the middle. The CDR3 sequence is 13 residues long. The CDR3 sequence is CSVDGGRQAEAFF. The DNA of the CDR3 is TGCAGCGTTGACGGGGGGCGCCAGGCTGAAGCTTTCTTT.

The chain is built from TRBV15 and TRBJ2-3; D possibly corresponds to TRBD2 (6 bases). V lost 3 bases and J lost 0, with 13 bases in between. Germline CDR1 is LNHNV and CDR2 is YYDKDF (reference sequence). The CDR3 consists of 16 residues. In nucleotides, the CDR3 is TGTGCCACCAGCAGTAACCCGGGACTCAGCACAGATACGCAGTATTTT. It is translated as CATSSNPGLSTDTQYF.

This clone was counted only a few times. V and J are TRBV28 and TRBJ1-2; 10 bases fit TRBD1. CDR3 length: 14 amino acids. V gave up 6 bases and J gave up 9 bases; unmatched junction bases: 10. Looked up from germline, CDR1 is MDHEN and CDR2 is SYDVKM. CDR3: CASSLKDRGTSYTF. The DNA for the CDR3 is TGTGCCAGCAGCCTTAAGGACAGGGGGACAAGCTACACCTTC.

There are a few counts of this clone. This chain links TRBV10-1 with TRBJ2-7; 9 nucleotides agree with TRBD1. The CDR3 contains 15 residues. V shed 5 bases and J 1 base; nucleotides not matched to a gene: 6. Germline-derived CDR1 and CDR2 are WNHNN and SYGVQD (reference sequence). CDR3 region: CASSSGQGSSYEQYF. CDR3 nucleotide sequence: TGCGCCAGCAGTTCGGGACAGGGTAGTTCCTACGAGCAGTACTTC.

The rearrangement joins TRBV28 to TRBJ1-2, with 9 bases lining up with TRBD1. CDR3 length equals 15 residues. The V and J ends lost 5 bases and 5 bases, in that order; junction bases with no gene match: 9. Germline values: CDR1 MDHEN, CDR2 SYDVKM. The CDR3 here is CASSPGQGLGYGYTF. The CDR3 DNA is TGTGCCAGCAGTCCGGGACAGGGACTTGGATATGGCTACACCTTC.

This sequence joins TRBV18 and TRBJ2-1; 12 bases are a match to TRBD2. From germline, CDR1 is KGHSH and CDR2 LQKENI. The CDR3 totals 15 residues. The ends lost 3 bases at V and 8 bases at J; junction bases unmatched: 5. The CDR3 reads CASSPTSGRFDEQFF. CDR3 in DNA: TGTGCCAGCTCACCGACTAGCGGGAGATTCGATGAGCAGTTCTTC.